This T cell receptor beta chain stems from a study of spatial heterogeneity in lung cancer (dated 2019 in TCRdb). For context, the study as a whole: The donors were 72 patients from the lung TRACERx cohort who had early-stage, untreated non-small cell lung cancer. In the raw uncorrected reads, each unique combination of TCR and UMI appeared more than ten times on average. In non-small cell lung cancer, the study made a quantitative comparison of TCR alpha and beta repertoires among multiple tumor regions, matched nontumor lung and blood. Follow-up PBMC samples were sequenced whenever available, and the median time to follow-up was about two years after resection. The study linked features of the TCR repertoire to counts of nonsynonymous mutations, which were determined by whole-exome sequencing of tumor tissue. Both alpha and beta chains were TCR-sequenced in approximately 200 tumor regions, 64 matched nontumor lung samples and around 54 PBMC samples obtained at surgery. More beta-chain than alpha-chain transcripts were consistently detected, likely reflecting higher beta-chain transcript abundance. What the study reported, not specific to this receptor: Comparisons of baseline and follow-up blood repertoires included only approximately 13 patients. Ubiquitous expanded tumor TCRs showed up in blood more often at tumor resection than at routine follow-up. Additional single-cell paired TCR alpha and beta sequencing was considered necessary to confirm, at a functional level, the hypothesis that regional TCRs recognize regional mutations.

CDR1 and CDR2 are read off the germline V gene (reference sequence) as LNHDA and SQIVND. At the junction V is shortened by 6 bases and J by 3 bases; bases outside the gene matches: 5. The CDR3 goes from the cysteine to the phenylalanine over 16 residues. Left in the record is the CDR3 DNA by itself, 48 bases read in frame from the first base. Per the publication, the time point label means: blood at routine non-recurrence follow-up after resection. For TCR sequencing, whole RNA was extracted from tumor and nontumor lung tissue, or from cryopreserved PBMC samples, and no cell sorting was done. A patient was chosen for TCR sequencing only when enough RNA was available from at least two tumor regions. At least ten counts were recorded for this clonotype. This clone's antigen is unknown. Base qualities are missing; no much larger clone stands one base away. Library generation was performed with 5' RACE. Sequenced on a NextSeq 500. In the TCR library protocol, a unique molecular identifier was attached to each TCR cDNA molecule so that PCR and sequencing errors could be corrected. The original methods were these. TCR identification, UMI-based error correction and CDR3 extraction were performed with Decombinator tools. Expanded TCRs were defined as those above a frequency of 2 per 1,000, corresponding to the top 1% of the tumor frequency distribution. Rényi diversity was computed with the R vegan package after subsampling each repertoire 100 times to 5,000 TCRs. CDR3 similarity networks were built from amino acid triplet string-kernel similarity, with CDR3s being connected when pairwise similarity was above 0.82. Using fastp trimming at Q25 and MiXCR clonotype assembly, TCRdb reanalyzed the public sequencing data and kept in-frame beta chains. Entries that share a CDR3 protein sequence are merged under the most common genes and DNA. The V and J calls follow TCRdb's processing rather than the paper's. Recorded for this sample are 30,000 to 40,000 distinct CDR3 sequences; 6.5% to 9.5% of them occurred a single time. Over 8% of the sample lies in the top ten.

Sequences were derived from PBMCs, sampled at follow-up. This receptor was obtained from a male donor with early-stage non-small cell lung cancer. This chain joins TRBV19 to TRBJ2-6; 10 bases in between match TRBD1. The sequenced DNA: TGTGCCAGTAGCCCGGGACAGGGGAATGGGGCCAACGTCCTGACTTTC. Its protein reads: CASSPGQGNGANVLTF.